Listed here is a single TCR beta chain. Its cognate antigen is unknown. This record comes from a study of shared clonotypes between healthy human individuals. Study conclusions and caveats: Among non-shared clonotypes, generation probabilities were lower than among those shared by all four donors.

V lost 0 bases to trimming and J lost 2 bases, with 14 bases between them. Germline-derived CDR1 and CDR2 are MGHRA and YSYEKL. The CDR3 spans 16 residues. Generated by immunoSEQ multiplex PCR, the TCRdb table keeps only in-frame clones and is missing some. The sample records 170,000 or so clones, around 63% being singletons. The study enrolled healthy HIV-negative adults without recent acute infections or vaccinations as donors. The sequence was obtained from a man aged 25 to 40 in good health. The rearrangement uses TRBV4-1 and TRBJ2-7, with a tentative D call TRBD1 (6 bases). The sample taken for sequencing was memory CD4+ T cells sorted from blood. Subset meaning: CD45RA-negative fraction. The CDR3 spells CASSQDQGTIAYEQYF. The CDR3, as DNA: TGCGCCAGCAGCCAAGATCAAGGGACAATCGCCTACGAGCAGTACTTC.